Presented here are 22 T cell receptor beta chains from one specimen sequenced in a study of neurological immune-mediated disorders. TCRdb reprocessed the 5' RACE reads via MiXCR and lists one record per CDR3 protein. The data contain 55,000 to 65,000 distinct CDR3 sequences, approximately 11% of them singletons. What was sequenced was PBMCs. The receptors were sampled from a woman between 55 and 75 years old with HTLV-1-associated myelopathy (HAM/TSP).

There are many counts of this clonotype. The rearrangement links TRBV27 to TRBJ2-3, with TRBD2 matching 8 bases. From germline, CDR1 is MNHEY and CDR2 SMNVEV (reference sequence). The CDR3 has 17 amino acids. The J segment lost 4 bases and the V segment lost 2 bases, leaving 11 bases of the junction unmatched. CDR3 nucleotide sequence: TGTGCCAGCAGTTTACTCCCCTGGCGCGGGGGGTCAGATACGCAGTATTTT. Translation gives CASSLLPWRGGSDTQYF.

The table lists this clonotype with many counts. V usage is TRBV3-1 and J usage is TRBJ1-1, with D perhaps matching TRBD1 (5 bases). The CDR3 totals 14 residues. CDR1 and CDR2 from the germline V gene are LGHDT and YNNKEL (reference sequence). V shed 3 bases and J shed 10 bases, with 18 bases lying between them. CDR3 sequence reads: CASSHADLGQAAFF. The CDR3 nucleotides read TGTGCCAGCAGCCACGCCGACCTGGGGCAGGCAGCTTTCTTT.

This clonotype came up many times. The rearrangement joins TRBV12-3 or TRBV12-4 to TRBJ1-2; D not resolved. The germline V and J ends were trimmed by 5 bases and 8 bases, with 15 bases remaining between them. The CDR3 is made up of 13 amino acids. The CDR3 sequence is CASSLPVVGGYTF. CDR3 coding DNA: TGTGCCAGCAGTCTCCCGGTAGTCGGGGGCTACACCTTC.

In its sample, this clonotype was seen many times. The gene calls are TRBV29-1 and TRBJ1-1, with TRBD1 identical over 11 bases. V dropped 6 bases and J dropped 6; count of bases not matched to a gene: 6. The germline CDR1 and CDR2 sequences are SQVTM and ANQGSEA. The CDR3 covers 13 residues. CDR3 nucleotide sequence: TGCAGCGTCTCGGGACAGGGGGTGGCTGAAGCTTTCTTT. It encodes CSVSGQGVAEAFF.

This clonotype was observed at least ten times. The CDR3 DNA is TGTGCCAGCAGGGCCGGGACAGCCTACAATGAGCAGTTCTTC. Translation gives CASRAGTAYNEQFF. The chain carries TRBV28 and TRBJ2-1; the match to TRBD1 covers 7 bases. The CDR3 is made up of 14 amino acids. Per germline, CDR1 MDHEN and CDR2 SYDVKM. Trimming at V came to 6 bases and at J to 2 bases, leaving 4 bases not matched to a gene.

This clonotype has at least ten counts. One junction end does not reproduce the germline sequence, and a read error may be involved. The CDR3 sequence is CASSSGLAGAQNIQYF. DNA of the CDR3: TGTGCCAGCAGCTCGGGACTAGCGGGAGCCCAAAACATTCAGTACTTC. V is TRBV11-3 and J is TRBJ2-4, with 14 bases lining up with TRBD2. Germline CDR1 is SGHNT and CDR2 is YENEEA. This CDR3 is built from 16 residues.

This clonotype has at least ten counts. This chain joins TRBV12-3 or TRBV12-4 and TRBJ2-1; 9 nucleotides agree with TRBD2. The CDR3 extends over 15 amino acids. Trimming removed 5 bases from V and 8 bases from J; junction bases left unmatched: 10. The DNA for the CDR3 is TGTGCCAGCAGTCCTGGACTAGCGTGGACCGATGAGCAGTTCTTC. Its protein is CASSPGLAWTDEQFF.

This clonotype was picked up a small number of times. V is TRBV6-2 or TRBV6-3 and J is TRBJ2-3; D possibly corresponds to TRBD1 (6 bases). Germline V gene data show CDR1 as MNHEY and CDR2 as SVGEGT. Trimming stripped 8 bases from V and 5 bases from J, with 17 bases between. The CDR3 extends over 14 amino acids. CDR3 in amino acids: CASARGVGGDTQYF. The CDR3 nucleotides are TGTGCCAGCGCCCGGGGAGTAGGGGGAGATACGCAGTATTTT.

The table lists this clonotype with many counts. This chain joins TRBV3-1 and TRBJ1-2, with no clear D. Germline lookup yields CDR1 LGHDT and CDR2 YNNKEL (reference sequence). The ends were cut back, 2 bases at V and 6 bases at J, with 7 bases in the middle. This CDR3 has 12 amino acids. The CDR3 DNA sequence: TGTGCCAGCAGCCAAAGTTGGAATGGCTACACCTTC. The encoded protein is CASSQSWNGYTF. Supplemented by reference TRBV3-1 and TRBJ1-2, the full variable domain reads DTAVSQTPKYLVTQMGNDKSIKCEQNLGHDTMYWYKQDSKKFLKIMFSYNNKELIINETVPNRFSPKSPDKAHLNLHINSLELGDSAVYFCASSQSWNGYTFGSGTRLTVV.

The V and J genes are TRBV5-6 and TRBJ2-2; perhaps TRBD1 as D (5 bases). The CDR3 extends over 16 amino acids. Between the trimmed V and J ends, which lost 0 bases and 4 bases, there was a span of 13 bases. The V gene's germline CDR1 is SGHDT and CDR2 YYEEEE. DNA for the CDR3: TGTGCCAGCAGCTTGGTGGGGCCCGTGGGCACCGGGGAGCTGTTTTTT. Its protein is CASSLVGPVGTGELFF.

In its sample, this clonotype was seen many times. The J gene is TRBJ2-1, the V gene TRBV20-1, with 9 bases that match TRBD2. After removal of 6 bases from V and 7 bases from J, the junction contained 10 bases not matched to a gene. The CDR3 has 14 amino acids. Germline V CDR1 and CDR2: DFQATT, SNEGSKA (reference sequence). The CDR3 DNA sequence: TGCAGTGCACCCGGACTAGCGTTGAGTAATGAGCAGTTCTTC. Protein: CSAPGLALSNEQFF.

This clonotype was seen many times. The chain has TRBV6-6 and TRBJ2-1; 13 bases agree with TRBD2. CDR1 is MNHNY and CDR2 is SVGAGI in the germline V gene (reference sequence). CDR3 length: 15 amino acids. Trimming removed 5 bases from V and 8 bases from J; junction bases left unmatched: 6. The CDR3 protein is CASSIGTSGIDEQFF. CDR3 sequence (DNA): TGTGCCAGCAGTATCGGGACTAGCGGGATAGATGAGCAGTTCTTC.

This clonotype was seen many times. The chain has TRBV5-1 and TRBJ2-5; either TRBD1 or TRBD2 may fit D (5 bases each). The germline V gene encodes CDR1 SGHRS and CDR2 YFSETQ. CDR3 length: 15 residues. V lost 1 base to trimming and J lost 4 bases, with 14 bases between them. The CDR3 protein is CASSLSAGTGETQYF. CDR3 DNA: TGCGCCAGCAGCTTGAGTGCAGGGACGGGAGAGACCCAGTACTTC.

This clonotype showed up many times. The rearrangement joins TRBV12-3 or TRBV12-4 to TRBJ1-1; perhaps TRBD1 as D (5 bases). This CDR3 has 13 residues. V lost 6 bases and J 3 bases, leaving 11 bases between the germline ends. CDR3 amino acids: CASSPDTYTEAFF. The CDR3 nucleotides read TGTGCCAGCAGCCCGGACACATACACTGAAGCTTTCTTT.

This clonotype was detected many times. The chain has TRBV5-1 and TRBJ1-1; TRBD1 matches 10 bases. CDR1 and CDR2 from the germline V gene are SGHRS and YFSETQ. The V and J ends lost 4 bases and 10 bases, in that order; junction bases with no gene match: 7. The CDR3 is made up of 13 amino acids. The CDR3 DNA sequence: TGCGCCAGCAGCGCCGGGACAGGGGACAGAGCTTTCTTT. It encodes CASSAGTGDRAFF.

This clonotype was seen ten or more times. DNA for the CDR3: TGCGCCAGCATGGGACTAGCGGGGTACGGTGAGCAGTTCTTC. It codes for CASMGLAGYGEQFF. This rearrangement joins TRBV10-2 to TRBJ2-1; TRBD2 aligns across 13 bases. The CDR3 loop spans 14 amino acids. The trim removed 7 bases at V and 9 bases at J, leaving 6 bases unmatched. The germline CDR1 and CDR2 sequences are WSHSY and SAAADI.

This clonotype was observed many times. This chain joins TRBV9 and TRBJ2-2; 11 positions match TRBD2. CDR3 size: 17 residues. The trim removed 1 base at V and 7 bases at J, leaving 9 bases unmatched. From germline, CDR1 is SGDLS and CDR2 YYNGEE. The CDR3, as DNA: TGTGCCAGCAGCGTACGTCGAACTAGCGGGAGCGGCGGGGAGCTGTTTTTT. Translated, it gives CASSVRRTSGSGGELFF.

This clonotype was recorded at least ten times. The rearrangement uses TRBV5-1 and TRBJ2-2; 10 bases are a match to TRBD2. The CDR3 spans 15 residues. J gave up 5 bases and V 7 bases, and 8 bases lay outside the gene matches. The germline gives CDR1 SGHRS, CDR2 YFSETQ. CDR3 sequence: CASELGTSETGELFF. CDR3 DNA sequence: TGCGCCAGCGAACTCGGGACTAGCGAAACCGGGGAGCTGTTTTTT. Together with reference TRBV5-1 and TRBJ2-2, the CDR3 gives the full variable domain: KAGVTQTPRYLIKTRGQQVTLSCSPISGHRSVSWYQQTPGQGLQFLFEYFSETQRNKGNFPGRFSGRQFSNSRSEMNVSTLELGDSALYLCASELGTSETGELFFGEGSRLTVL.

This clonotype was observed at least ten times. The chain joins TRBV24-1 to TRBJ2-1, with 10 bases that match TRBD1. The V gene's germline CDR1 is KGHDR and CDR2 SFDVKD. The ends lost 4 bases at V and 7 bases at J; junction bases unmatched: 9. This CDR3 spans 16 amino acids. DNA of the CDR3: TGTGCCACCAGTGACCCGACAGGGGGCGCGGGGAATGAGCAGTTCTTC. This sequence encodes CATSDPTGGAGNEQFF.

This clonotype has a count of ten or more. V usage is TRBV7-2 and J usage is TRBJ2-1; D remains ambiguous. The CDR3 sequence is 16 residues long. V was pared by 5 bases and J by 4 bases, with 18 bases between. The germline CDR1 and CDR2 sequences are SGHTA and FQGNSA. DNA of the CDR3: TGTGCCAGCAGCCTGCGAGCCGCCCCGATATACAATGAGCAGTTCTTC. This encodes CASSLRAAPIYNEQFF.

This clonotype was seen repeatedly, ten times or more. The chain recombines TRBV10-3 with TRBJ2-3; tentatively, D is TRBD1 (6 bases). Trimming took off 11 bases at V and 0 bases at J, with 12 bases between the two ends. The CDR3 runs 13 residues. Germline lookup yields CDR1 ENHRY and CDR2 SYGVKD. The CDR3 region is CAVGTGSTDTQYF. The CDR3, as DNA: TGTGCCGTCGGAACAGGGAGCACAGATACGCAGTATTTT.

This clonotype occurred many times. The chain carries TRBV7-9 and TRBJ2-1, with a possible D match to TRBD2 (6 bases). Per germline, CDR1 SEHNR and CDR2 FQNEAQ (reference sequence). This CDR3 contains 15 residues. V lost 1 base and J lost 9, with 16 bases in between. In DNA, the CDR3 is TGTGCCAGCAGCTTAGTAGGGAGGCAGGGTCTTGAGCAGTTCTTC. It translates to CASSLVGRQGLEQFF.